The clone carrying this TCR beta chain has only a few counts. Its antigen is as yet unknown. The CDR3 loop spans 13 amino acids. Germline CDR1 reads SEHNR; CDR2 reads FQNEAQ (reference sequence). Unmatched junction bases numbered 2, after V lost 5 bases and J lost 5 bases. This specimen comes from a study of cytomegalovirus exposure and HLA in healthy donors. Looking at the study overall: Findings of an earlier analysis included 110 million or so unique TCR beta sequences from 180 million or so T cells. An early release of data contained about 85 million unique TCRs, which came from HLA-typed donors. Study-level results: There were some V segments, including TRBV6-2 and TRBV6-3, excluded as indistinguishable.

The PCR used 60 Vbeta and 13 Jbeta primers. Per the original methods: Later, an analysis found roughly 80 million unique TCR beta chains, and 9.5 million to 12 million of these were shared. Method: immunoSEQ multiplex PCR; TCRdb's copy keeps in-frame clones and lacks some. V, J and clone size are taken as reported in that table, and D and trimming were inferred from the DNA itself. Of around 130,000 clones listed, around 85% were seen once; the top ten hold over 2%. Specimen: PBMCs. The receptor was derived from a man aged 25 to 40 in good health and CMV-seronegative. The chain couples TRBV7-9 to TRBJ2-2; 7 bases map to TRBD2. The CDR3: CASSLGGTGELFF. CDR3 DNA: TGTGCCAGCAGCCTGGGGGGGACCGGGGAGCTGTTTTTT.